The 14 T cell receptor beta chains in this list originate from one sample, sequenced in a study of T cell repertoires in cytomegalovirus infection. TCRdb itself ran the reads through MiXCR, one entry per CDR3 protein. The sample lists approximately 500,000 distinct CDR3 sequences, approximately 16% occurring once. Input material: CD8+ T cells from PBMCs. All receptors come from a human donor in good health (CMV status not recorded). Some clones in this sample may be carry-over from other donors' samples.

Of note for this clonotype: It may be a read error: a sequence one base away is much more abundant. The CDR3 carries no conserved terminal phenylalanine or tryptophan, so it likely arises from a read error. V usage is TRBV7-3 and J usage is TRBJ2-1; D might be TRBD1 (5 bases). Between the trimmed V and J ends, which lost 1 base and 7 bases, there was a span of 14 bases. The germline V gene has CDR1 SGHTA and CDR2 FQGTGA. The CDR3 is made up of 15 amino acids. CDR3 sequence reads: CASSLRQGFLNEQFL. The CDR3 bases are TGTGCCAGCAGCTTAAGGCAGGGTTTTTTAAATGAGCAGTTCTTA.

In this sample, this clonotype turned up many times. The chain links TRBV28 to TRBJ2-1; 10 bases align to TRBD2. The J segment lost 3 bases and the V segment lost 2 bases, leaving 10 bases of the junction unmatched. Germline V gives CDR1 MDHEN, CDR2 SYDVKM. CDR3 length: 18 amino acids. CDR3 DNA sequence: TGTGCCAGCAGTTTACCGAGGGGAGGACTAGCGGACTACAATGAGCAGTTCTTC. Translated: CASSLPRGGLADYNEQFF.

The table lists this clonotype with a few counts. The chain recombines TRBV7-9 with TRBJ1-3; D uncertain. Germline V CDR1 and CDR2: SEHNR, FQNEAQ (reference sequence). Trimming stripped 1 base from V and 3 bases from J, with 7 bases between. CDR3 size: 14 residues. The CDR3: CASSLGQVGNTIYF. DNA for the CDR3: TGTGCCAGCAGCTTAGGTCAGGTTGGAAACACCATATATTTT.

The chain recombines TRBV9 with TRBJ1-4; weak D call: TRBD1 (5 bases). Trimming left V 4 bases short and J 8 bases short, with 18 bases between. The germline gives CDR1 SGDLS, CDR2 YYNGEE. This CDR3 comprises 15 residues. In nucleotides, the CDR3 is TGTGCCAGCAGCTCAAACAGGAGGGGCAAAGAAAAACTGTTTTTT. This gives the protein CASSSNRRGKEKLFF.

This clonotype was detected a few times. V is TRBV18 and J is TRBJ2-7; TRBD2 is a possible D gene (6 bases). Trimming left V 6 bases short and J 2 bases short, with 20 bases between. The CDR3 sequence is 16 residues long. Looked up from germline, CDR1 is KGHSH and CDR2 is LQKENI. The CDR3 DNA sequence: TGTGCCAGCTCGCCCCTCGCCGGGGACTTGGCCTACGAGCAGTACTTC. It is translated as CASSPLAGDLAYEQYF.

This clonotype was observed a few times. The chain links TRBV27 to TRBJ1-5; the match to TRBD1 covers 10 bases. The CDR3 contains 16 residues. The germline V gene has CDR1 MNHEY and CDR2 SMNVEV (reference sequence). The trim removed 4 bases at V and 5 bases at J, leaving 8 bases unmatched. The CDR3 here is CASSSNADRGHQPQHF. In nucleotides, the CDR3 is TGTGCCAGCAGTTCCAACGCAGACAGGGGGCATCAGCCCCAGCATTTT.

This clonotype has just a few counts. V and J are TRBV5-6 and TRBJ2-5, with 7 nucleotides matching TRBD1. V lost 4 bases, J lost 5 bases, and 8 bases stayed unmatched. Germline CDR1 reads SGHDT; CDR2 reads YYEEEE. The CDR3 loop spans 14 amino acids. The CDR3 loop reads CASSHGTVGETQYF. CDR3 bases: TGTGCCAGCAGCCACGGGACAGTAGGGGAGACCCAGTACTTC.

This clonotype was detected many times. V is TRBV6-5 and J is TRBJ2-7; 10 bases align to TRBD2. In germline, CDR1 is MNHEY, CDR2 SVGAGI. The V gene end was trimmed by 6 bases and the J gene end by 1 base; junction bases not matched to a gene: 12. The CDR3 length is 17 residues. CDR3 amino acids: CASRTGTSEFWSYEQYF. CDR3 DNA: TGTGCCAGCAGGACCGGGACTAGCGAATTTTGGTCCTACGAGCAGTACTTC.

This clonotype turned up a few times. The gene calls are TRBV20-1 and TRBJ2-5; 15 bases are a match to TRBD2. Germline lookup yields CDR1 DFQATT and CDR2 SNEGSKA (reference sequence). Trimming removed 5 bases from V and 5 bases from J; junction bases left unmatched: 9. The CDR3 length is 16 residues. CDR3 residues: CSALSDGTSGRETQYF. CDR3 nucleotides: TGCAGTGCTTTATCCGACGGGACTAGCGGGAGGGAGACCCAGTACTTC.

The genes are TRBV4-2 and TRBJ1-1; 7 positions agree with TRBD1. The CDR3 consists of 15 residues. J was trimmed by 4 bases and V by 0 bases; bases with no gene match: 5. Per germline, CDR1 LGHNA and CDR2 YNFKEQ. In DNA form, the CDR3 reads TGTGCCAGCAGCCAAGAGGACAGGAGGGTCACTGAAGCTTTCTTT. Protein: CASSQEDRRVTEAFF.

This clonotype was found many times. V gene TRBV11-2 combines with J gene TRBJ2-7, with D tentatively TRBD1 (6 bases). Germline V CDR1 and CDR2: SGHAT, FQNNGV. The length of the CDR3 is 16 residues. V was cut by 5 bases and J by 3 bases, with 20 bases left in between. As DNA, the CDR3 is TGTGCCAGCAGCCCTTGGAAGCAGGGGAAGGTCTACGAGCAGTACTTC. Translation gives CASSPWKQGKVYEQYF.

The chain combines TRBV6-1 with TRBJ1-4, with D possibly TRBD1 on 5 matching bases. This CDR3 contains 16 residues. V was cut by 7 bases and J by 7 bases, with 22 bases left in between. Germline V gene lookup returns CDR1 MNHNS and CDR2 SASEGT. The CDR3 region is CASTPSVGGSGEKLFF. Written as DNA, the CDR3 is TGTGCCAGCACTCCAAGTGTTGGGGGGAGTGGTGAAAAACTGTTTTTT.

Regarding this clonotype: This CDR3 is missing its conserved last phenylalanine or tryptophan, likely due to a read error. The chain carries TRBV12-5 and TRBJ2-1, with TRBD1 matching over 9 bases. This CDR3 is 14 amino acids long. The trim removed 5 bases at V and 8 bases at J, leaving 7 bases unmatched. CDR1 is LGHNT, CDR2 FRNRAP, per germline. Here the CDR3 reads CASGDRDREHEQFL. The CDR3 DNA reads TGTGCTAGTGGTGACCGGGACAGGGAACATGAGCAGTTCTTA.

In this sample, this clonotype turned up a few times. The chain has TRBV18 and TRBJ2-7, with TRBD2 matching over 14 bases. This CDR3 is 18 amino acids long. CDR1 is KGHSH, CDR2 LQKENI, per germline. The junction had 6 bases not matched to a gene; V was cut back by 2 bases and J by 0 bases. The CDR3 spells CASSPGLAGGLSSYEQYF. CDR3 DNA: TGTGCCAGCTCACCAGGACTAGCGGGAGGACTAAGCTCCTACGAGCAGTACTTC.